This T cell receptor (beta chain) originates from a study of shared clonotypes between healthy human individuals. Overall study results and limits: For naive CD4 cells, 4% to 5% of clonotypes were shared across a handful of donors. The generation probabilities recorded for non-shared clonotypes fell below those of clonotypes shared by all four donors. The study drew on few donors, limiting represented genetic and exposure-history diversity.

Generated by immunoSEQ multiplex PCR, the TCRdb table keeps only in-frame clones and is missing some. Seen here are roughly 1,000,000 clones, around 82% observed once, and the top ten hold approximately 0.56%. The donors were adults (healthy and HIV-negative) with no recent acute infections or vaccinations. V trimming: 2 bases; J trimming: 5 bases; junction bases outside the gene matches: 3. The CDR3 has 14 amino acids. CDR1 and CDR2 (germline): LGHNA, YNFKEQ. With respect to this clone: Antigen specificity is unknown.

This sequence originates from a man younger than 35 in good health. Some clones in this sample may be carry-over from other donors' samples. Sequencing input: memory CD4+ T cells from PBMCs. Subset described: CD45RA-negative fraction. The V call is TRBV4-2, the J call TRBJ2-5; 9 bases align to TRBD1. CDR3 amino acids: CASSQRQGGETQYF. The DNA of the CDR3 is TGTGCCAGCAGCCAACGACAGGGGGGCGAGACCCAGTACTTC.